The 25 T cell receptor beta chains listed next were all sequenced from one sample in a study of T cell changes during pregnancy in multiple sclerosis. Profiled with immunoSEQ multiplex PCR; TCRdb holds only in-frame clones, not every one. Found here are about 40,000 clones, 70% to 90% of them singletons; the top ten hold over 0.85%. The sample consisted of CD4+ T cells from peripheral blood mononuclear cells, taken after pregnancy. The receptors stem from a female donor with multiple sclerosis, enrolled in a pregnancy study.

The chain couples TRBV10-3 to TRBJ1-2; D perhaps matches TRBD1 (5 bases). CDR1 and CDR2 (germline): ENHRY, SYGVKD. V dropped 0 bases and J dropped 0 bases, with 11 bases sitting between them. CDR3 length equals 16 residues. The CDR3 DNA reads TGTGCCATCAGTGAGTCGTTGGGGGGGACTAACTATGGCTACACCTTC. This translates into CAISESLGGTNYGYTF.

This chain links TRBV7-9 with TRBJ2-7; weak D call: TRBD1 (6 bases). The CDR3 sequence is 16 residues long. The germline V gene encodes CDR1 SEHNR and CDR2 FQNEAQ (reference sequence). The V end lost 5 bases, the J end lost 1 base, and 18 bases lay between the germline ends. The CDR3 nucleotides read TGTGCCAGCAGCCCCAGGACAGCAGTTACGTCCTACGAGCAGTACTTC. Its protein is CASSPRTAVTSYEQYF.

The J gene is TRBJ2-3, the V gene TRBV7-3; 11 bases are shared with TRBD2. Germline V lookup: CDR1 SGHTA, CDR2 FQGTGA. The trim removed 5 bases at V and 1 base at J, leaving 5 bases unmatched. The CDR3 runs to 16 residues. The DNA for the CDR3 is TGTGCCAGCAGCCAAAAGACTAGCGGGGGCACAGATACGCAGTATTTT. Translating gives CASSQKTSGGTDTQYF.

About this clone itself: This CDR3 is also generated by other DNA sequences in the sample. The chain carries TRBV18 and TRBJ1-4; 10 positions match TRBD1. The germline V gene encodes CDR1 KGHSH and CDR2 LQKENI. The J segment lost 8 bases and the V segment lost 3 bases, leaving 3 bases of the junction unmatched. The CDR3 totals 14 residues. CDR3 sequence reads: CASSPGTGDEKLFF. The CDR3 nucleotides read TGTGCCAGCTCACCGGGGACAGGGGACGAAAAACTGTTTTTT.

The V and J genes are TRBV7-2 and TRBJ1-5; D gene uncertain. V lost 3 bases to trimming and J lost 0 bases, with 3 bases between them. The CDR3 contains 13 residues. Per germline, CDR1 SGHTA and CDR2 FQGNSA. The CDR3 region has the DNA TGTGCCAGCAGCTTTTATAGCAATCAGCCCCAGCATTTT. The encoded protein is CASSFYSNQPQHF. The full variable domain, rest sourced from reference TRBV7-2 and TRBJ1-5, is GAGVSQSPSNKVTEKGKDVELRCDPISGHTALYWYRQSLGQGLEFLIYFQGNSAPDKSGLPSDRFSAERTGGSVSTLTIQRTQQEDSAVYLCASSFYSNQPQHFGDGTRLSIL.

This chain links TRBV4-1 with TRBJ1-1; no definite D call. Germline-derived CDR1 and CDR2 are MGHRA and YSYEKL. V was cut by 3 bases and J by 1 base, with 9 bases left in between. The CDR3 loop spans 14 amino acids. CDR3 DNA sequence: TGCGCCAGCAGCCATTCCGGGAGGAACACTGAAGCTTTCTTT. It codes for CASSHSGRNTEAFF.

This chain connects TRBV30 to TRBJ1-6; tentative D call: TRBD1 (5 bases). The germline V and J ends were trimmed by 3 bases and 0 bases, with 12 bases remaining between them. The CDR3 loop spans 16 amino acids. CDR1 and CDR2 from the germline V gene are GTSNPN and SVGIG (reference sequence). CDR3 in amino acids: CAWSGGTYSYNSPLHF. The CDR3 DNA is TGTGCCTGGAGCGGAGGGACTTACTCCTATAATTCACCCCTCCACTTT.

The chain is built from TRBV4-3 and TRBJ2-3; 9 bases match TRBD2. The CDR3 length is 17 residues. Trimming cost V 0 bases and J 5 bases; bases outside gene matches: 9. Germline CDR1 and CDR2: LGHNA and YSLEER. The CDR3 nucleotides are TGCGCCAGCAGCCAAGAACGAGCGGGGGGTCTCGGAGATACGCAGTATTTT. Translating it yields CASSQERAGGLGDTQYF.

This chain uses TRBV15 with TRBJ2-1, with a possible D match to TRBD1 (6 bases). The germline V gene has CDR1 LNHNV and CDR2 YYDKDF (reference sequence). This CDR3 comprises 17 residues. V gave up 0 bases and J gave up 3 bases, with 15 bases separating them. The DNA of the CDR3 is TGTGCCACCAGCAGAGAGCTCAGGGGAGAATACTACAATGAGCAGTTCTTC. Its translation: CATSRELRGEYYNEQFF.

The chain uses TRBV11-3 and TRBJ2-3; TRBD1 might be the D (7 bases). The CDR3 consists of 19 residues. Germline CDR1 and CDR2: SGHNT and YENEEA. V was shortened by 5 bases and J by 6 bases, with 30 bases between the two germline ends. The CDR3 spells CASSLGQPWGERLQDTQYF. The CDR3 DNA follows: TGTGCCAGCAGCCTGGGACAGCCCTGGGGGGAGAGGTTGCAGGATACGCAGTATTTT.

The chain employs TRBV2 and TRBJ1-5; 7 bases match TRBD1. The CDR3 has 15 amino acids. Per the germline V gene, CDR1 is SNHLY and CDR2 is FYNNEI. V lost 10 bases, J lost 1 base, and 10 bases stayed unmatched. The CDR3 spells CATRTGLESNQPQHF. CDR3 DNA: TGTGCCACCAGGACAGGCCTAGAGAGCAATCAGCCCCAGCATTTT. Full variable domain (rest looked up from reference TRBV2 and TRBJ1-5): EPEVTQTPSHQVTQMGQEVILRCVPISNHLYFYWYRQILGQKVEFLVSFYNNEISEKSEIFDDQFSVERPDGSNFTLKIRSTKLEDSAMYFCATRTGLESNQPQHFGDGTRLSIL.

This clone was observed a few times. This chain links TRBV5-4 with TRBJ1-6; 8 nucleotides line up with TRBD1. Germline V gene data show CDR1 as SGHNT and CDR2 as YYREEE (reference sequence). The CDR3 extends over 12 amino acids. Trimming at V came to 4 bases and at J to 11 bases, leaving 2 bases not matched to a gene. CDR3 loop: CASSATGAPLHF. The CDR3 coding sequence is TGTGCCAGCAGCGCGACAGGGGCACCCCTCCACTTT.

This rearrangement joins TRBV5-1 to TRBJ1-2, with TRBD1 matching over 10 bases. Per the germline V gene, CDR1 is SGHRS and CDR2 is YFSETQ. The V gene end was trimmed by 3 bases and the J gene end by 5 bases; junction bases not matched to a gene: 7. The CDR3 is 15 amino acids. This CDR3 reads CASSSFPGQGYGYTF. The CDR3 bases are TGCGCCAGCAGCTCCTTCCCGGGACAGGGGTATGGCTACACCTTC. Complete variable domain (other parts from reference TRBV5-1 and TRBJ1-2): KAGVTQTPRYLIKTRGQQVTLSCSPISGHRSVSWYQQTPGQGLQFLFEYFSETQRNKGNFPGRFSGRQFSNSRSEMNVSTLELGDSALYLCASSSFPGQGYGYTFGSGTRLTVV.

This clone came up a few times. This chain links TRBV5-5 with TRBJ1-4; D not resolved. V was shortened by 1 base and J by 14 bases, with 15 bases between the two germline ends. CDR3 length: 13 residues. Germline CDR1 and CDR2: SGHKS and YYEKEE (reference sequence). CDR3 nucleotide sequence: TGTGCCAGCAGCTTGAGTACAGAACAAGACCTGTTTTTT. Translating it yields CASSLSTEQDLFF.

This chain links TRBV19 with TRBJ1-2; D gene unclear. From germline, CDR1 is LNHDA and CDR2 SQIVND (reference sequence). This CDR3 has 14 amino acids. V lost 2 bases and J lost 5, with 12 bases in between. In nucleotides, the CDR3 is TGTGCCAGTAGTATAACAAGGCGGTGGTATGGCTACACCTTC. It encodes CASSITRRWYGYTF.

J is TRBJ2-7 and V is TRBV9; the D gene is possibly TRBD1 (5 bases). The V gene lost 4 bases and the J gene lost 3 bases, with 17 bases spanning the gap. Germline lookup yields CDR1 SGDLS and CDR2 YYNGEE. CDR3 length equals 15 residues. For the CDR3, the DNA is TGTGCCAGCAGCCCCGCAGGGATGTCTAACTACGAGCAGTACTTC. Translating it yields CASSPAGMSNYEQYF. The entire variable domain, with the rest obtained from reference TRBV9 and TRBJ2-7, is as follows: DSGVTQTPKHLITATGQRVTLRCSPRSGDLSVYWYQQSLDQGLQFLIQYYNGEERAKGNILERFSAQQFPDLHSELNLSSLELGDSALYFCASSPAGMSNYEQYFGPGTRLTVT.

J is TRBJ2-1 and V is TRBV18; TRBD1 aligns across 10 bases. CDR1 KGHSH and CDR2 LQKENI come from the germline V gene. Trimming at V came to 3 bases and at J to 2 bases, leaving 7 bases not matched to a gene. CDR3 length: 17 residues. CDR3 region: CASSPGRTGGTYNEQFF. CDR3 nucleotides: TGTGCCAGCTCACCGGGACGGACAGGGGGGACCTACAATGAGCAGTTCTTC.

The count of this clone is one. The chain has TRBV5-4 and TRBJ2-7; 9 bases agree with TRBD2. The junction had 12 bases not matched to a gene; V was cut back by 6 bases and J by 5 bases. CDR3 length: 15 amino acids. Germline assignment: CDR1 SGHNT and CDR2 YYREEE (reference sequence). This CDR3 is CASKGGGAQVDEQYF. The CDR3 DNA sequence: TGTGCCAGCAAGGGCGGGGGGGCCCAAGTCGACGAGCAGTACTTC.

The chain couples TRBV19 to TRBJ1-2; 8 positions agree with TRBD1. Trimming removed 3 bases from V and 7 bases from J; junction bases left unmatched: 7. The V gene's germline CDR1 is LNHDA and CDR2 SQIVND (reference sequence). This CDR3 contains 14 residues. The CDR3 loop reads CASSIRDRIIGYTF. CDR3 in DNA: TGTGCCAGTAGTATTCGGGACAGGATTATTGGCTACACCTTC.

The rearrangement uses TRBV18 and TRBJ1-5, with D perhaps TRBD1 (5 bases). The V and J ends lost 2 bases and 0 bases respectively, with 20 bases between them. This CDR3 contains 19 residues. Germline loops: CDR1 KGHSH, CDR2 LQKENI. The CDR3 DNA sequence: TGTGCCAGCTCACCAGGCGTGCAGGGATTATCAAATAGCAATCAGCCCCAGCATTTT. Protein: CASSPGVQGLSNSNQPQHF.

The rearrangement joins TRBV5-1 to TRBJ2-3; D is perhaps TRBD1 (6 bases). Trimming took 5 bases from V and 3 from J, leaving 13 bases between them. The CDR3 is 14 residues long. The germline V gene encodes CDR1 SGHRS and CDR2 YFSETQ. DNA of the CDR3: TGCGCCAGCAGGGAGACAGGACGTACAGATACGCAGTATTTT. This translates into CASRETGRTDTQYF.

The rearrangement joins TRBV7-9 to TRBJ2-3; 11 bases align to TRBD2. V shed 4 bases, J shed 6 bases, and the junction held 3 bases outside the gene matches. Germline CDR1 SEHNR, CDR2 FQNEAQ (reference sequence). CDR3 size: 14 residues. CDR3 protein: CASSSTSGTDTQYF. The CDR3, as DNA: TGTGCCAGCAGCTCGACTAGCGGGACTGATACGCAGTATTTT. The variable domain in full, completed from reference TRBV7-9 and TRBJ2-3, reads DTGVSQNPRHKITKRGQNVTFRCDPISEHNRLYWYRQTLGQGPEFLTYFQNEAQLEKSRLLSDRFSAERPKGSFSTLEIQRTEQGDSAMYLCASSSTSGTDTQYFGPGTRLTVL.

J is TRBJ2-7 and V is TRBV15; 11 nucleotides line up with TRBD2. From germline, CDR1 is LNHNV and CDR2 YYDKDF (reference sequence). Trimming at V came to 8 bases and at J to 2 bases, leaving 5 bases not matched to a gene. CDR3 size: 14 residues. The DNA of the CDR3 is TGTGCCACCTGGGTTAGCGGGGGGGCCTACGAGCAGTACTTC. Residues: CATWVSGGAYEQYF. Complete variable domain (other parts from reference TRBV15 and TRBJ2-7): DAMVIQNPRYQVTQFGKPVTLSCSQTLNHNVMYWYQQKSSQAPKLLFHYYDKDFNNEADTPDNFQSRRPNTSFCFLDIRSPGLGDTAMYLCATWVSGGAYEQYFGPGTRLTVT.

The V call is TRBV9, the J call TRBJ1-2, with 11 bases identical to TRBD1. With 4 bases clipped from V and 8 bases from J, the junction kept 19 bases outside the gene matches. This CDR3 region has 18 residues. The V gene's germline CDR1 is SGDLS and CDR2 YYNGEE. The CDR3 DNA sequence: TGTGCCAGCAGCCCGTCGACGGACAGGGGGCGATTAGGTATGGGCTACACCTTC. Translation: CASSPSTDRGRLGMGYTF.

Here the CDR3 reads CASSELNRQGGGELFF. DNA for the CDR3: TGTGCCAGCAGTGAACTCAATAGACAGGGAGGAGGGGAGCTGTTTTTT. The chain carries TRBV25-1 and TRBJ2-2; possible D gene TRBD1, 7 bases. The CDR3 runs 16 residues. The germline V gene has CDR1 MGHDK and CDR2 SYGVNS. Trimming left V 2 bases short and J 8 bases short, with 18 bases between.